These T cell receptor beta chains were read from a single sample in a study of blood T cell repertoires in COVID-19. TCRdb's table, derived via immunoSEQ multiplex PCR, lists solely in-frame clones and lacks some. The sample consists of about 150,000 clones, about four fifths of them appearing once. Specimen: peripheral blood. Receptors were obtained from a man in his sixties with acute or convalescent COVID-19. Each CDR3 is given with its conserved first and last residue. Each record gives: clone size, D gene, J gene, V gene, CDR3 protein, CDR3 DNA. The D gene is left open where the match is weak. The size field is filled for only some rows; it gives once, few, many or a size class.

few	-	TRBJ1-2	TRBV20-1	CSASRTETYGYTF	TGCAGTGCTAGTCGGACAGAAACTTATGGCTACACCTTC
-	-	TRBJ1-2	TRBV6-5	CASSLSDRGGYTF	TGTGCCAGCAGTCTATCCGACAGAGGAGGCTACACCTTC
-	TRBD1	TRBJ2-3	TRBV24-1	CATSDPTPGQSDTQYF	TGTGCCACCAGTGACCCGACCCCGGGACAGTCAGATACGCAGTATTTT
few	TRBD1	TRBJ1-4	TRBV12-3/TRBV12-4	CASAGTENEKLFF	TGTGCCAGCGCCGGGACAGAAAATGAAAAACTGTTTTTT
-	TRBD2	TRBJ2-1	TRBV15	CATSGKTGTSLYEQFF	TGTGCCACCAGCGGTAAGACCGGGACTAGCCTCTATGAGCAGTTCTTC
-	-	TRBJ1-4	TRBV5-5	CASSLTGPNEKLFF	TGTGCCAGCAGCTTGACTGGGCCTAATGAAAAACTGTTTTTT
-	-	TRBJ1-4	TRBV7-2	CASSLVGEKLFF	TGTGCCAGCAGCTTAGTCGGTGAAAAACTGTTTTTT
-	TRBD1	TRBJ1-6	TRBV7-3	CASSPGTENSPLHF	TGTGCCAGCAGCCCCGGGACAGAGAATTCACCCCTCCACTTT
-	TRBD2	TRBJ2-1	TRBV2	CASSEAASGPYNEQFF	TGTGCCAGCAGTGAAGCGGCTAGCGGTCCATACAATGAGCAGTTCTTC
-	-	TRBJ2-3	TRBV7-6	CASSRPRDKPTDTQYF	TGTGCCAGCAGCAGGCCCCGGGACAAACCCACAGATACGCAGTATTTT
-	-	TRBJ2-2	TRBV7-3	CASTVPNTGELFF	TGTGCCAGTACAGTACCCAACACCGGGGAGCTGTTTTTT
-	TRBD1	TRBJ2-7	TRBV6-5	CASRTGQGRYEQYF	TGTGCCAGCAGAACGGGACAGGGAAGGTACGAGCAGTACTTC
once	TRBD2	TRBJ2-1	TRBV5-6	CASSLSGLAGVEQFF	TGTGCCAGCAGCTTGTCGGGACTAGCGGGAGTTGAGCAGTTCTTC
-	TRBD2	TRBJ2-1	TRBV28	CASSGGLAGREQFF	TGTGCCAGCTCAGGGGGGCTAGCGGGAAGAGAGCAGTTCTTC
-	-	TRBJ2-3	TRBV28	CASTQKVRDTQYF	TGTGCCAGCACCCAGAAAGTCAGGGATACGCAGTATTTT
-	TRBD2	TRBJ2-1	TRBV29-1	CSVGKLAGGPRNEQFF	TGCAGCGTTGGGAAACTAGCGGGAGGGCCCCGCAATGAGCAGTTCTTC
-	TRBD2	TRBJ2-3	TRBV10-2	CASRLSTGGSTDTQYF	TGCGCCAGCAGACTATCGACGGGGGGAAGCACAGATACGCAGTATTTT
few	-	TRBJ1-6	TRBV15	CATSRDKGDNSPLHF	TGTGCCACCAGCAGAGATAAAGGGGATAATTCACCCCTCCACTTT
-	TRBD1	TRBJ2-7	TRBV28	CASSFGKGQVGYEQYF	TGTGCCAGCAGTTTCGGTAAGGGACAGGTGGGATACGAGCAGTACTTC